One and the same sample provided the 29 T cell receptor beta chains below, sequenced in a study of beta chain features in type 1 diabetes (dated 2018 in TCRdb). Library creation used the immunoSEQ multiplex PCR assay. All of the isolated RNA was reverse transcribed with the High Capacity cDNA Reverse Transcription Kit, so expressed TCRB transcripts were sequenced. The table comes from immuneACCESS by way of TCRdb, which keeps in-frame sequences with V and J called. Part of the clones is missing from these tables; in studies checked, under half for an unresolved V gene and the rest for unknown reasons. The sample table contains a few hundred thousand clones; only one count was recorded for around 12% of them. The ten largest make up roughly 0.017% of the sample. Input material: naive CD4+ T cells from blood. This specimen's cell subset or site label, per the study, means: true naive CD4+ T cells. Every receptor here comes from a man aged 18 to 35 in good health.

The J gene is TRBJ1-2, the V gene TRBV7-3; perhaps TRBD1 as D (6 bases). V was trimmed by 5 bases and J by 6 bases, leaving 19 bases between them. The CDR3 runs to 15 residues. Germline V gene lookup returns CDR1 SGHTA and CDR2 FQGTGA. Written as DNA, the CDR3 is TGTGCCAGCAGCCTAAACCCCACAGGGACCGATGGCTACACCTTC. Its protein is CASSLNPTGTDGYTF.

The chain employs TRBV6-1 and TRBJ2-2; D is perhaps TRBD1 (6 bases). Trimming removed 5 bases at V and 4 bases at J, with 14 bases between. Looked up from germline, CDR1 is MNHNS and CDR2 is SASEGT. This CDR3 region has 15 residues. DNA for the CDR3: TGTGCCAGCAGTCTACAGGGTTATAGCACCGGGGAGCTGTTTTTT. It codes for CASSLQGYSTGELFF.

The chain uses TRBV6-4 and TRBJ2-2, with 8 bases fitting TRBD1. After removal of 5 bases from V and 1 base from J, the junction contained 3 bases not matched to a gene. In germline, CDR1 is MRHNA, CDR2 SNTAGT. CDR3 length equals 15 residues. CDR3 region: CASSPGQENTGELFF. CDR3 in DNA: TGTGCCAGCAGTCCGGGACAGGAGAACACCGGGGAGCTGTTTTTT.

This clone was seen more than once but under ten times. The chain is built from TRBV5-4 and TRBJ1-2; D gene unclear. CDR1 and CDR2 (germline): SGHNT, YYREEE (reference sequence). Trimming stripped 0 bases from V and 5 bases from J, with 14 bases between. CDR3 length: 15 amino acids. CDR3 nucleotides: TGTGCCAGCAGCTTGGTGCAGCCCTCGGGATATGGCTACACCTTC. Translated, it gives CASSLVQPSGYGYTF.

This clone was observed a few times. This sequence joins TRBV28 and TRBJ1-6, with 7 bases lining up with TRBD1. This CDR3 is built from 15 residues. The germline V gene has CDR1 MDHEN and CDR2 SYDVKM. Losses at the gene ends were 6 bases for V and 11 bases for J; bases not matched to a gene: 13. Here the CDR3 DNA reads TGTGCCAGCAGGCATACCACAGGGGCTCATACACCCCTCCACTTT. This encodes CASRHTTGAHTPLHF.

The chain couples TRBV7-9 to TRBJ1-1; TRBD1 is a possible D gene (6 bases). The CDR3 has 13 amino acids. V was clipped by 5 bases and J by 2 bases, with 9 bases between them. The germline CDR1 and CDR2 sequences are SEHNR and FQNEAQ (reference sequence). The CDR3 nucleotides are TGTGCCAGCAGCCCGGGGGGCAACACTGAAGCTTTCTTT. It codes for CASSPGGNTEAFF.

The chain links TRBV19 to TRBJ2-2; D ambiguous. The V end was cut by 7 bases, the J end by 0 bases, with 9 bases between. CDR1 is LNHDA, CDR2 SQIVND, per germline (reference sequence). This CDR3 region has 14 residues. In DNA form, the CDR3 reads TGTGCCAGTAAGCACAGAGCGAACACCGGGGAGCTGTTTTTT. Its translation is CASKHRANTGELFF.

The V call is TRBV19, the J call TRBJ2-1; 16 bases are shared with TRBD2. The germline CDR1 and CDR2 sequences are LNHDA and SQIVND (reference sequence). The trim removed 5 bases at V and 5 bases at J, leaving 3 bases unmatched. The CDR3 spans 16 residues. The CDR3 sequence: CASSAGTSGRDNEQFF. The CDR3 DNA sequence: TGTGCCAGTAGTGCCGGGACTAGCGGGAGGGACAATGAGCAGTTCTTC. The variable domain in full, completed from reference TRBV19 and TRBJ2-1, reads DGGITQSPKYLFRKEGQNVTLSCEQNLNHDAMYWYRQDPGQGLRLIYYSQIVNDFQKGDIAEGYSVSREKKESFPLTVTSAQKNPTAFYLCASSAGTSGRDNEQFFGPGTRLTVL.

This chain connects TRBV6-5 to TRBJ1-1; D remains ambiguous. From germline, CDR1 is MNHEY and CDR2 SVGAGI. With 6 bases removed from V and 0 bases from J, the gap between germline ends came to 5 bases. The CDR3 runs 12 residues. In DNA, the CDR3 is TGTGCCAGCAGGGCCGTGAACACTGAAGCTTTCTTT. Translating it yields CASRAVNTEAFF.

This clone occurred a few times. CDR3 nucleotide sequence: TGCGCCAGCAGCCGGGTCGAGACAGGATCCTACGAGCAGTACTTC. Translated: CASSRVETGSYEQYF. The chain recombines TRBV5-1 with TRBJ2-7, with a possible D match to TRBD1 (6 bases). The CDR3 runs 15 residues. Between the trimmed V and J ends, which lost 4 bases and 1 base, there was a span of 15 bases. CDR1 and CDR2 (germline): SGHRS, YFSETQ.

V and J are TRBV5-6 and TRBJ1-2; TRBD1 is a possible D gene (5 bases). Deletions cut 0 bases from V and 4 bases from J, with 10 bases between. This CDR3 has 14 amino acids. Germline assignment: CDR1 SGHDT and CDR2 YYEEEE. This CDR3 is CASSLARGLYGYTF. CDR3 DNA: TGTGCCAGCAGCTTGGCGCGGGGCCTCTATGGCTACACCTTC.

This clone has more than one count but fewer than ten. This sequence joins TRBV4-2 and TRBJ1-5; 10 positions agree with TRBD1. Losses at the gene ends were 3 bases for V and 4 bases for J; bases not matched to a gene: 3. CDR3 length: 15 residues. Germline V gives CDR1 LGHNA, CDR2 YNFKEQ. The CDR3 region is CASSQVDRGNQPQHF. In nucleotides, the CDR3 is TGTGCCAGCAGCCAGGTGGACAGGGGGAATCAGCCCCAGCATTTT.

This clone turned up a few times. The chain combines TRBV27 with TRBJ1-1; tentative D call: TRBD1 (6 bases). The CDR3 runs 16 residues. Germline values: CDR1 MNHEY, CDR2 SMNVEV (reference sequence). Trimming shortened V by 5 bases and J by 0 bases, and 16 bases separated the two germline ends. The CDR3 nucleotides are TGTGCCAGCAGTGCCTTCACAGGGCGGCTGAACACTGAAGCTTTCTTT. It translates to CASSAFTGRLNTEAFF.

The rearrangement links TRBV7-2 to TRBJ1-5; TRBD1 is a possible D gene (5 bases). Germline V gene lookup returns CDR1 SGHTA and CDR2 FQGNSA. Trimming pared 1 base from V and 5 bases from J, leaving 15 bases between. The CDR3 extends over 16 amino acids. CDR3 in amino acids: CASSLVWQGRDQPQHF. CDR3 nucleotides: TGTGCCAGCAGCTTAGTTTGGCAGGGCCGGGATCAGCCCCAGCATTTT.

V gene TRBV5-4 combines with J gene TRBJ2-7; the match to TRBD1 covers 9 bases. The V gene end was trimmed by 0 bases and the J gene end by 0 bases; junction bases not matched to a gene: 1. Germline values: CDR1 SGHNT, CDR2 YYREEE (reference sequence). CDR3 length equals 15 residues. CDR3 in DNA: TGTGCCAGCAGCTTGGACAGGGGGCACTCCTACGAGCAGTACTTC. Amino acids: CASSLDRGHSYEQYF.

This chain uses TRBV20-1 with TRBJ2-7; unclear D gene. V was clipped by 3 bases and J by 3 bases, with 6 bases between them. There are 11 residues in the CDR3. CDR1 and CDR2 from the germline V gene are DFQATT and SNEGSKA (reference sequence). The CDR3 here is CSASASYEQYF. CDR3 sequence (DNA): TGCAGTGCTAGTGCCAGCTACGAGCAGTACTTC.

In its sample, this clone was seen a few times. V is TRBV30 and J is TRBJ2-3; 7 bases are a match to TRBD2. CDR1 and CDR2 (germline): GTSNPN, SVGIG (reference sequence). The CDR3 loop spans 16 amino acids. V was clipped by 4 bases and J by 8 bases; unmatched bases: 18. CDR3 residues: CAWTPPSSGGSGTQYF. The CDR3 DNA reads as TGTGCCTGGACTCCGCCTTCTAGCGGCGGGTCTGGTACGCAGTATTTT.

The V gene is TRBV4-3, the J gene TRBJ1-5; D remains unclear. The CDR3 has 13 residues. CDR1 is LGHNA and CDR2 is YSLEER in the germline V gene. V was trimmed by 4 bases and J by 7 bases, leaving 11 bases between them. CDR3 sequence (DNA): TGCGCCAGCAGCCCCCAACTCCGACAGCCCCAGCATTTT. Its protein is CASSPQLRQPQHF.

The chain couples TRBV11-2 to TRBJ2-5; TRBD2 matches 10 bases. V lost 2 bases, J lost 5 bases, and 5 bases stayed unmatched. The CDR3 consists of 15 residues. Germline CDR1 is SGHAT and CDR2 is FQNNGV. The CDR3 region has the DNA TGTGCCAGCAGCTTACAGCGGGGGGGCCTGGAGACCCAGTACTTC. It translates to CASSLQRGGLETQYF.

The rearrangement links TRBV7-2 to TRBJ2-3; a possible D gene is TRBD2 (6 bases). The germline CDR1 and CDR2 sequences are SGHTA and FQGNSA. The CDR3 contains 15 residues. Trimming stripped 4 bases from V and 2 bases from J, with 13 bases between. The CDR3 protein is CASSSGLNPTDTQYF. CDR3 DNA: TGTGCCAGCAGCTCCGGACTAAACCCCACAGATACGCAGTATTTT.

This clone has more than one count but fewer than ten. The chain has TRBV30 and TRBJ1-1; 8 positions match TRBD1. The CDR3 spans 14 residues. V shed 5 bases and J 4 bases; nucleotides not matched to a gene: 9. Germline V gene sequence: CDR1 GTSNPN, CDR2 SVGIG (reference sequence). CDR3 in amino acids: CAWDRGIHSTEAFF. CDR3 DNA sequence: TGTGCCTGGGACAGGGGAATTCATAGCACTGAAGCTTTCTTT.

In its sample, this clone was seen a few times. The chain employs TRBV5-1 and TRBJ2-7; tentative D call: TRBD1 (6 bases). Germline CDR1 reads SGHRS; CDR2 reads YFSETQ. The V end lost 0 bases, the J end lost 0 bases, and 10 bases lay between the germline ends. This CDR3 comprises 15 residues. The CDR3 DNA reads TGCGCCAGCAGCTTGGATGGGACAAGCTCCTACGAGCAGTACTTC. It encodes CASSLDGTSSYEQYF.

There are a few counts of this clone. The chain recombines TRBV21-1 with TRBJ2-7; the DNA was not used to check the table's D call, TRBD1. TRBV21-1 is classified as a pseudogene. The CDR3 is 14 residues long. This CDR3 reads CASSTKGWTGPTLF. In DNA form, the CDR3 reads TGTGCCAGCAGCACGAAGGGATGGACAGGGCCCACTCTATTC.

The V gene is TRBV4-3, the J gene TRBJ1-2; D uncertain. The V gene lost 1 base and the J gene lost 7 bases, with 13 bases spanning the gap. The CDR3 consists of 14 residues. Per germline, CDR1 LGHNA and CDR2 YSLEER. CDR3 nucleotides: TGCGCCAGCAGCCAAGTTATGTCAGAGGCTGGCTACACCTTC. This encodes CASSQVMSEAGYTF.

The chain has TRBV2 and TRBJ2-1, with D possibly TRBD2 on 6 matching bases. CDR1 is SNHLY, CDR2 FYNNEI, per germline. The V end lost 10 bases, the J end lost 12 bases, and 22 bases lay between the germline ends. This CDR3 comprises 13 residues. CDR3 coding DNA: TGTGCCACCGACCTCCGGGTAGGGACTTCGCAGTTCTTC. This codes for CATDLRVGTSQFF.

The rearrangement uses TRBV5-1 and TRBJ1-1; no clear D gene. Deletions cut 0 bases from V and 3 bases from J, with 9 bases between. Germline-derived CDR1 and CDR2 are SGHRS and YFSETQ. CDR3 length: 14 residues. CDR3 DNA sequence: TGCGCCAGCAGCTTGGACATTCGGGACACTGAAGCTTTCTTT. Translated: CASSLDIRDTEAFF. Together with reference TRBV5-1 and TRBJ1-1, the CDR3 gives the full variable domain: KAGVTQTPRYLIKTRGQQVTLSCSPISGHRSVSWYQQTPGQGLQFLFEYFSETQRNKGNFPGRFSGRQFSNSRSEMNVSTLELGDSALYLCASSLDIRDTEAFFGQGTRLTVV.

This clone came up a few times. DNA of the CDR3: TGCAGCGTTGCCCATACGGGACTAGCGGATTACAATGAGCAGTTCTTC. This codes for CSVAHTGLADYNEQFF. The chain has TRBV29-1 and TRBJ2-1; 11 bases match TRBD2. The CDR3 has 16 residues. Per germline, CDR1 SQVTM and CDR2 ANQGSEA. The V and J ends lost 4 bases and 4 bases, in that order; junction bases with no gene match: 9.

The V call is TRBV5-5, the J call TRBJ1-6, with D hard to call. CDR1 and CDR2 from the germline V gene are SGHKS and YYEKEE (reference sequence). The CDR3 sequence is 13 residues long. V was cut by 2 bases and J by 13 bases, with 13 bases left in between. CDR3: CASSFTTEPPLHF. CDR3 DNA: TGTGCCAGCAGCTTTACGACGGAGCCCCCCCTCCACTTT.

This clone occurred a few times. The genes are TRBV5-4 and TRBJ1-2, with TRBD1 identical over 7 bases. The CDR3 is 13 residues long. Germline V gene sequence: CDR1 SGHNT, CDR2 YYREEE (reference sequence). V was pared by 4 bases and J by 5 bases, with 5 bases of the junction left unmatched. DNA for the CDR3: TGTGCCAGCAGCGGCGGGACAGCGTATGGCTACACCTTC. Translating gives CASSGGTAYGYTF. The full variable domain, completed using reference TRBV5-4 and TRBJ1-2, is ETGVTQSPTHLIKTRGQQVTLRCSSQSGHNTVSWYQQALGQGPQFIFQYYREEENGRGNFPPRFSGLQFPNYSSELNVNALELDDSALYLCASSGGTAYGYTFGSGTRLTVV.